A selection of T cell receptor beta chains follows, all from one sample in a study of OX40 agonist ivuxolimab in advanced cancers. TCRdb's copy holds only in-frame clones and misses some; the assay was immunoSEQ multiplex PCR. The sample has roughly 110,000 clones; about 91% are singletons. Specimen: CD4+ or CD8+ T cells sorted from blood, collected in a trial of the OX40 agonist ivuxolimab. The source is an adult with an advanced solid tumor such as melanoma, head and neck, liver or kidney cancer. The CDR3 runs from the conserved cysteine through the conserved F or W. A D gene is named only where the DNA matches it firmly. Size tells how often a clone was seen (once, few, many) or the class of an expanded clone, and some rows leave it out.

abundance: once; v_gene: TRBV23-1; d_gene: -; j_gene: TRBJ2-7; CDR3aa: CASNPDTNEQYF; CDR3nt: TGCGCCAGCAACCCGGACACAAACGAGCAGTACTTC
abundance: -; v_gene: TRBV5-6; d_gene: TRBD1; j_gene: TRBJ2-1; CDR3aa: CASSLGTGYDEQFF; CDR3nt: TGTGCCAGCAGCTTGGGGACAGGGTACGATGAGCAGTTCTTC
abundance: -; v_gene: TRBV9; d_gene: -; j_gene: TRBJ1-1; CDR3aa: CASSVDIRLNTEAFF; CDR3nt: TGTGCCAGCAGCGTAGACATACGGCTGAACACTGAAGCTTTCTTT
abundance: -; v_gene: TRBV11-2; d_gene: -; j_gene: TRBJ2-7; CDR3aa: CASSLRRESYEQYF; CDR3nt: TGTGCCAGCAGCCTTCGGAGAGAGTCCTACGAGCAGTACTTC
abundance: -; v_gene: TRBV6-5; d_gene: -; j_gene: TRBJ2-1; CDR3aa: CASSYAGRGEQFF; CDR3nt: TGTGCCAGCAGTTACGCGGGGCGCGGTGAGCAGTTCTTC
abundance: -; v_gene: TRBV18; d_gene: -; j_gene: TRBJ2-7; CDR3aa: CASSPPSTGRGEQYF; CDR3nt: TGTGCCAGCTCACCACCGTCAACAGGGAGAGGCGAGCAGTACTTC
abundance: -; v_gene: TRBV9; d_gene: -; j_gene: TRBJ1-2; CDR3aa: CASSVGAGEGYTF; CDR3nt: TGTGCCAGCAGCGTAGGGGCAGGGGAAGGCTACACCTTC
abundance: -; v_gene: TRBV5-1; d_gene: TRBD2; j_gene: TRBJ2-7; CDR3aa: CASSARPGSAVAGVSSYEQYF; CDR3nt: TGCGCCAGCAGCGCGCGGCCCGGTTCGGCGGTAGCGGGGGTTAGCTCCTACGAGCAGTACTTC
abundance: -; v_gene: TRBV29-1; d_gene: -; j_gene: TRBJ1-1; CDR3aa: CSVARANTEAFF; CDR3nt: TGCAGCGTTGCCAGGGCGAACACTGAAGCTTTCTTT
abundance: -; v_gene: TRBV19; d_gene: -; j_gene: TRBJ2-7; CDR3aa: CASSPTRFREQYF; CDR3nt: TGTGCCAGTAGTCCGACTAGGTTTCGCGAGCAGTACTTC
abundance: -; v_gene: TRBV27; d_gene: -; j_gene: TRBJ2-2; CDR3aa: CASTLLGASSNTGELFF; CDR3nt: TGTGCCAGCACCCTTTTGGGAGCAAGTTCGAACACCGGGGAGCTGTTTTTT
abundance: -; v_gene: TRBV11-2; d_gene: -; j_gene: TRBJ1-3; CDR3aa: CASSFDPEDTIYF; CDR3nt: TGTGCCAGCAGCTTCGACCCAGAGGACACCATATATTTT
abundance: -; v_gene: TRBV20-1; d_gene: -; j_gene: TRBJ1-1; CDR3aa: CSARMNTEAFF; CDR3nt: TGCAGTGCTAGAATGAACACTGAAGCTTTCTTT
abundance: -; v_gene: TRBV29-1; d_gene: -; j_gene: TRBJ1-4; CDR3aa: CSVESVQGEKLFF; CDR3nt: TGCAGCGTTGAATCAGTACAAGGTGAAAAACTGTTTTTT
abundance: -; v_gene: TRBV7-9; d_gene: -; j_gene: TRBJ1-3; CDR3aa: CASSPKVRVSGNTIYF; CDR3nt: TGTGCCAGCAGCCCAAAAGTTCGGGTCTCTGGAAACACCATATATTTT
abundance: -; v_gene: TRBV27; d_gene: -; j_gene: TRBJ1-2; CDR3aa: CASSLGAGRGYTF; CDR3nt: TGTGCCAGCAGTTTAGGGGCAGGGAGAGGCTACACCTTC
abundance: -; v_gene: TRBV7-9; d_gene: TRBD2; j_gene: TRBJ2-1; CDR3aa: CASSSLTSGSGVDEQFF; CDR3nt: TGTGCCAGCAGCTCCCTGACTAGCGGGAGTGGAGTCGATGAGCAGTTCTTC
abundance: -; v_gene: TRBV6-1; d_gene: -; j_gene: TRBJ1-1; CDR3aa: CASKLYTEAFF; CDR3nt: TGTGCCAGCAAATTGTACACTGAAGCTTTCTTT
abundance: medium-sized; v_gene: TRBV5-1; d_gene: TRBD2; j_gene: TRBJ2-7; CDR3aa: CATSPTSGRNEQYF; CDR3nt: TGCGCCACCTCTCCGACTAGCGGGAGGAACGAGCAGTACTTC
abundance: -; v_gene: TRBV9; d_gene: -; j_gene: TRBJ2-7; CDR3aa: CASSPYRDLYEQYF; CDR3nt: TGTGCCAGCAGCCCGTACAGGGACCTCTACGAGCAGTACTTC
abundance: -; v_gene: TRBV27; d_gene: TRBD1; j_gene: TRBJ1-5; CDR3aa: CASSRTGIDQPQHF; CDR3nt: TGTGCCAGCAGCCGGACAGGGATTGATCAGCCCCAGCATTTT
abundance: -; v_gene: TRBV28; d_gene: -; j_gene: TRBJ1-3; CDR3aa: CASSVTTGKTGNTIYF; CDR3nt: TGTGCCAGCAGTGTAACTACAGGGAAAACTGGAAACACCATATATTTT
abundance: -; v_gene: TRBV5-1; d_gene: -; j_gene: TRBJ2-7; CDR3aa: CASSLNNLPYEQYF; CDR3nt: TGCGCCAGCAGCTTGAACAACCTGCCCTACGAGCAGTACTTC
abundance: -; v_gene: TRBV30; d_gene: -; j_gene: TRBJ2-2; CDR3aa: CAWSGFRGTGELFF; CDR3nt: TGTGCCTGGAGTGGTTTTAGGGGTACCGGGGAGCTGTTTTTT
abundance: -; v_gene: TRBV29-1; d_gene: -; j_gene: TRBJ2-5; CDR3aa: CSAPFRETQYF; CDR3nt: TGCAGCGCCCCTTTTAGAGAGACCCAGTACTTC
abundance: -; v_gene: TRBV5-4; d_gene: -; j_gene: TRBJ2-3; CDR3aa: CASSRGSDGDTQYF; CDR3nt: TGTGCCAGCAGCCGGGGGTCCGATGGGGATACGCAGTATTTT
abundance: -; v_gene: TRBV19; d_gene: -; j_gene: TRBJ1-2; CDR3aa: CASSIGGGESGYGYTF; CDR3nt: TGTGCCAGTAGTATAGGGGGAGGGGAGAGTGGCTATGGCTACACCTTC
abundance: -; v_gene: TRBV27; d_gene: -; j_gene: TRBJ2-4; CDR3aa: CASSFGGTAKNIQYF; CDR3nt: TGTGCCAGCAGTTTCGGAGGCACAGCCAAAAACATTCAGTACTTC
abundance: -; v_gene: TRBV9; d_gene: TRBD2; j_gene: TRBJ2-1; CDR3aa: CASNPSPPGTSAREQFF; CDR3nt: TGTGCCAGCAACCCTTCGCCCCCCGGGACTAGCGCCCGAGAGCAGTTCTTC
abundance: -; v_gene: TRBV30; d_gene: TRBD1; j_gene: TRBJ2-7; CDR3aa: CAWSGETGVYEQYF; CDR3nt: TGTGCCTGGAGTGGAGAGACAGGGGTTTACGAGCAGTACTTC
abundance: -; v_gene: TRBV5-4; d_gene: -; j_gene: TRBJ2-3; CDR3aa: CASSLVYDTQYF; CDR3nt: TGTGCCAGCAGCTTGGTGTACGATACGCAGTATTTT
abundance: -; v_gene: TRBV25-1; d_gene: TRBD1; j_gene: TRBJ1-3; CDR3aa: CASSSTGRGYGNTIYF; CDR3nt: TGTGCCAGCAGTTCGACAGGCAGGGGGTATGGAAACACCATATATTTT
abundance: -; v_gene: TRBV13; d_gene: TRBD2; j_gene: TRBJ2-1; CDR3aa: CASSLRSVESGSRYEQFF; CDR3nt: TGTGCCAGCAGCTTACGGAGTGTTGAGAGCGGGAGTCGCTATGAGCAGTTCTTC
abundance: -; v_gene: TRBV29-1; d_gene: -; j_gene: TRBJ2-5; CDR3aa: CSVPRVQETQYF; CDR3nt: TGCAGCGTTCCCAGGGTCCAAGAGACCCAGTACTTC
abundance: -; v_gene: TRBV28; d_gene: -; j_gene: TRBJ1-1; CDR3aa: CASRAPRGRTEAFF; CDR3nt: TGTGCCAGCAGGGCGCCAAGGGGAAGGACTGAAGCTTTCTTT
abundance: -; v_gene: TRBV27; d_gene: -; j_gene: TRBJ1-1; CDR3aa: CASSAHQYGTFNTEAFF; CDR3nt: TGTGCCAGCAGTGCTCATCAATACGGGACATTCAACACTGAAGCTTTCTTT
abundance: -; v_gene: TRBV19; d_gene: TRBD1; j_gene: TRBJ1-2; CDR3aa: CASSRGSTGGDGYTF; CDR3nt: TGTGCCAGTAGTCGGGGATCGACAGGGGGCGATGGCTACACCTTC
abundance: once; v_gene: TRBV6-1; d_gene: TRBD2; j_gene: TRBJ2-1; CDR3aa: CASTRLAGGEQFF; CDR3nt: TGTGCCAGCACTAGACTAGCGGGAGGTGAGCAGTTCTTC
abundance: -; v_gene: TRBV5-1; d_gene: -; j_gene: TRBJ1-5; CDR3aa: CASSPDGGGNQPQHF; CDR3nt: TGCGCCAGCAGCCCGGATGGAGGGGGCAATCAGCCCCAGCATTTT
abundance: once; v_gene: TRBV19; d_gene: -; j_gene: TRBJ2-1; CDR3aa: CASSIGDSSYNEQFF; CDR3nt: TGTGCCAGTAGTATCGGTGATAGCTCCTACAATGAGCAGTTCTTC
abundance: -; v_gene: TRBV27; d_gene: -; j_gene: TRBJ2-3; CDR3aa: CASSLDWGSTDTQYF; CDR3nt: TGTGCCAGCAGCCTTGATTGGGGGAGCACAGATACGCAGTATTTT
abundance: -; v_gene: TRBV29-1; d_gene: -; j_gene: TRBJ2-7; CDR3aa: CSVEDGRAYEQYF; CDR3nt: TGCAGCGTTGAAGATGGCAGAGCCTACGAGCAGTACTTC
abundance: -; v_gene: TRBV7-8; d_gene: -; j_gene: TRBJ1-4; CDR3aa: CASSREPGRAEKLFF; CDR3nt: TGTGCCAGCAGCCGCGAGCCCGGGAGAGCTGAAAAACTGTTTTTT
abundance: -; v_gene: TRBV6-5; d_gene: -; j_gene: TRBJ1-1; CDR3aa: CASSYSGTLNTEAFF; CDR3nt: TGTGCCAGCAGTTACTCAGGGACTCTGAACACTGAAGCTTTCTTT
abundance: -; v_gene: TRBV29-1; d_gene: -; j_gene: TRBJ1-5; CDR3aa: CSVGSSEMEPQHF; CDR3nt: TGCAGCGTTGGGTCATCAGAAATGGAGCCCCAGCATTTT
abundance: -; v_gene: TRBV6-1; d_gene: -; j_gene: TRBJ2-2; CDR3aa: CASFISAANTGELFF; CDR3nt: TGTGCCAGCTTTATTAGCGCCGCGAACACCGGGGAGCTGTTTTTT